This T cell receptor beta chain derives from a study of cytomegalovirus exposure and HLA in healthy donors. Study-wide background: Later, an analysis reported that the 110 or so validation repertoires had used the same platform as the roughly 680 first-cohort repertoires.

CDR3 size: 15 residues. Trimming took 6 bases from V and 0 from J, leaving 12 bases between them. CDR1 is MNHEY and CDR2 is SMNVEV in the germline V gene (reference sequence). It was the approximately 120-subject validation cohort, separate from the approximately 690-subject first cohort, to which the donors belonged. Study results and caveats: Across donors, most TCRs were seen rarely, yet some public ones were widespread. Within the approximately 130 validation repertoires, first-cohort TCR clusters tended to co-occur, according to a later analysis.

Produced via immunoSEQ multiplex PCR; TCRdb's table is partial and in-frame only. The table records approximately 230,000 clones, less than 90% of them present only once. In regard to this clone: Its antigen is not identified.

The chain couples TRBV27 to TRBJ2-1; no clear D. This clonotype was sampled from a young man in good health and CMV-seropositive. Sequencing was done on a sample of PBMCs. The CDR3 DNA reads as TGTGCCAGCAGCTTGGACGTCAACTCCTACAATGAGCAGTTCTTC. Protein product: CASSLDVNSYNEQFF.